This T cell receptor (beta chain) was found in a study of molecular identifiers for immune sequencing clone quantification. Points from the study as a whole: Clones that had above 20 RNA copies took up over 97% of effector molecules but under 1% in naive cells. Investigators reportedly could detect spiked Jurkat TCR RNA from one cell among 950,000 or so naive cells.

CDR1 is SGDLS and CDR2 is YYNGEE in the germline V gene. The CDR3 runs 12 residues. Each library that profiled naive CD8 cells came from approximately 20,000 to 1,000,000 sorted cells with 10%, 30% or 50% RNA. As CD8+CD4-CCR7+CD45RA+ cells, naive CD8 T cells were sorted. TCRdb reprocessed the PCR reads with MiXCR, giving one entry per CDR3 protein. The table shows roughly 93,000 distinct CDR3 sequences, with under 20% occurring only once. As to this clonotype: Its antigen is unknown. Germline and junction disagree at one end, which may indicate a read error.

The chain uses TRBV9 and TRBJ2-7, with D tentatively TRBD2 (6 bases). The source material was naive CD8+ T cells from blood, with Jurkat cell RNA spiked in. Specified subset: FACS-sorted CD8+CD4-CCR7+CD45RA+ naive T cells. The clonotype was recovered from a human donor in good health. Some libraries in this study had Jurkat cell RNA spiked in. The CDR3 coding sequence is TGTGTCAGCAGCCCCGGGAGCTACGAGCAGTACTTC. Its protein product is CVSSPGSYEQYF.